A selection of T cell receptor beta chains follows, all from one sample in a study of blood T cell repertoires in COVID-19. Libraries were prepared by immunoSEQ multiplex PCR; TCRdb keeps only in-frame clonotypes and omits some of them. The table has 300,000 to 400,000 clones, about 87% seen once; the top ten hold around 8%. Material: peripheral blood. These receptors were collected from a woman aged 45-65 years who had recovered from COVID-19. Each CDR3 is given with its conserved first and last residue. Fields, in order: clone size, D gene, V gene, J gene, CDR3 DNA, CDR3 protein. D genes are given only for firm matches. Expanded clones get a size class; other rows say once, few or many, or leave the size out.

-	-	TRBV6-2/TRBV6-3	TRBJ1-5	TGTGCCAGCAGCCCTGGACGGAGGCCGTATAGCAATCAGCCCCAGCATTTT	CASSPGRRPYSNQPQHF
once	TRBD1	TRBV28	TRBJ1-2	TGTGCCAGCATCTATACAGGGGGCCGTGGCTACACCTTC	CASIYTGGRGYTF
-	TRBD1	TRBV30	TRBJ1-2	TGTGCCTGGAGCGACGGGACAGGGCCATGGGGTGGCTACACCTTC	CAWSDGTGPWGGYTF
few	-	TRBV4-2	TRBJ1-5	TGTGCCAGCAGCCAAGATGCAGTTTTCCAGCCCCAGCATTTT	CASSQDAVFQPQHF
-	TRBD1	TRBV6-2/TRBV6-3	TRBJ1-2	TGTGCCAGCAGTTACGGCCGGGACAGGATCGGCTACACCTTC	CASSYGRDRIGYTF
-	TRBD2	TRBV28	TRBJ2-3	TGTGCCAGCAAGGGACAGGGACTAGCGGGACACACAGATACGCAGTATTTT	CASKGQGLAGHTDTQYF
-	TRBD2	TRBV6-2/TRBV6-3	TRBJ2-1	TGTGCCAGCAGCTCCCGGACTAGCGGGTACAATGAGCAGTTCTTC	CASSSRTSGYNEQFF
-	-	TRBV14	TRBJ2-3	TGTGCCAGCAGCCAAGGAACTGGACGGAGGAGCCCATTACGGGTTCAGTATTTT	CASSQGTGRRSPLRVQYF
-	TRBD2	TRBV24-1	TRBJ2-1	TGTGCCACCAGTTGGGGACTAGCGGGAGGGAATGAGCAGTTCTTC	CATSWGLAGGNEQFF
-	-	TRBV3-1/TRBV3-2	TRBJ2-5	TGTGCCAGCAGCCAGCCGGGCTCAGGGCAAGAGACCCAGTACTTC	CASSQPGSGQETQYF
few	TRBD2	TRBV28	TRBJ2-7	TGTGCCAGCAGTTTAGGCGGGGGGTCTGAGCAGTACTTC	CASSLGGGSEQYF
many	TRBD1	TRBV9	TRBJ1-1	TGTGCCAGCAGCGTAAGGGACAGAGCTAACACTGAAGCTTTCTTT	CASSVRDRANTEAFF
-	-	TRBV24-1	TRBJ2-2	TGTGCCACCTCAGGGTACAGCACCGGGGAGCTGTTTTTT	CATSGYSTGELFF
once	TRBD2	TRBV5-1	TRBJ2-5	TGCGCCAGCAGCTGGGCCGGGGGGGAGACCCAGTACTTC	CASSWAGGETQYF
-	-	TRBV6-2/TRBV6-3	TRBJ2-5	TGTGCCAGCAGTTACAGCGTGACCCAGTACTTC	CASSYSVTQYF
few	-	TRBV6-2/TRBV6-3	TRBJ2-2	TGTGCCAGCAGTCAGTCCGGGGAGCTGTTTTTT	CASSQSGELFF
-	TRBD2	TRBV11-2	TRBJ2-5	TGTGCCAGCAGCTTAGACCTTAGCGGGGGGGGTACCGAGACCCAGTACTTC	CASSLDLSGGGTETQYF
-	TRBD1	TRBV3-1/TRBV3-2	TRBJ2-5	TGTGCCAGCAGCCAGGGACAGGGGAGTCCAGAGACCCAGTACTTC	CASSQGQGSPETQYF
-	-	TRBV6-5	TRBJ1-2	TGTGCCAGCAGTTACTCGTTGGGAGTAGGGGGCTACACCTTC	CASSYSLGVGGYTF
once	TRBD1	TRBV5-8	TRBJ2-5	TGTGCCAGCAGCGGGGGGACAGGGGCCCCCGAGACCCAGTACTTC	CASSGGTGAPETQYF
-	-	TRBV6-2/TRBV6-3	TRBJ1-1	TGTGCCAGCAGTTACACGGGAACGGACACTGAAGCTTTCTTT	CASSYTGTDTEAFF
-	-	TRBV21-1	TRBJ2-7	TGTGCCAGCAGTTTCGGGACTTCCTACGAGCAGTACTTC	CASSFGTSYEQYF
-	TRBD2	TRBV5-3	TRBJ2-1	TGTGCCAGAAGCAGGCTCCGGTTCTGCGGGGGGATGGAGCAGTTCTTC	CARSRLRFCGGMEQFF
-	-	TRBV6-1	TRBJ1-5	TGTGCCAGCAGTGAAGGCCGGGTCGGCAATCAGCCCCAGCATTTT	CASSEGRVGNQPQHF
-	TRBD1	TRBV9	TRBJ2-1	TGTGCCAGCAGCGCAAATACCGGTCCACAGGGGTGGTATGAGCAGTTCTTC	CASSANTGPQGWYEQFF
-	TRBD1	TRBV28	TRBJ1-5	TGTGCCAGCAAGGACAGGAACAATCAGCCCCAGCATTTT	CASKDRNNQPQHF
-	-	TRBV6-6	TRBJ2-7	TGTGCCAGCAGTTTCGGGGGATCAACTGGCGAGCAGTACTTC	CASSFGGSTGEQYF
once	TRBD1	TRBV18	TRBJ2-3	TGTGCCAGCTCACCTGGGACAGGGGGTAATCAAGATACGCAGTATTTT	CASSPGTGGNQDTQYF
-	-	TRBV28	TRBJ1-5	TGTGCCAGCAGTTTATGGGACAACTATCAGCCCCAGCATTTT	CASSLWDNYQPQHF
few	TRBD2	TRBV28	TRBJ2-1	TGTGCCAGCAGTTCACCGGGACTAACCTACGGTGAGCAGTTCTTC	CASSSPGLTYGEQFF
-	-	TRBV27	TRBJ2-6	TGTGCCAGCAGTTTATCACGGCAGAGGAGTGGGGCCAACGTCCTGACTTTC	CASSLSRQRSGANVLTF
once	-	TRBV10-3	TRBJ1-1	TGTGCCATCAAAGTGACCGGACAGATGAACACTGAAGCTTTCTTT	CAIKVTGQMNTEAFF
-	-	TRBV6-1	TRBJ1-2	TGTGCCAGCAGTGAAGCAGGGGGCTATGGCTACACCTTC	CASSEAGGYGYTF
few	TRBD2	TRBV7-2	TRBJ2-1	TGTGCCAGCAGCTTCGACCTAGCGGGGGGCAATGAGCAGTTCTTC	CASSFDLAGGNEQFF
-	TRBD2	TRBV19	TRBJ2-2	TGTGCCAGCTCCTCCAGCGGGAGTAGCACCGGGGAGCTGTTTTTT	CASSSSGSSTGELFF
-	-	TRBV6-5	TRBJ2-7	TGTGCCAGCAGTTACAACCCTAGGGGGACATCCTACGAGCAGTACTTC	CASSYNPRGTSYEQYF
-	TRBD2	TRBV28	TRBJ2-4	TGTGCCAGCAGTTTTGGGACTAGCGGGGCACTAGCCAAAAACATTCAGTACTTC	CASSFGTSGALAKNIQYF
-	-	TRBV6-2/TRBV6-3	TRBJ1-5	TGTGCCAGCAGTTATGGTCAGGTCGGTCAGCCCCAGCATTTT	CASSYGQVGQPQHF
-	TRBD1	TRBV23-1	TRBJ2-7	TGCGCCAGCAGTAAGCTAAAGGGACAGGGGCTGATCGAGCAGTACTTC	CASSKLKGQGLIEQYF
-	-	TRBV11-3	TRBJ2-5	TGTGCCAGCAGCCACGGCGAGACAGGACAAGAGACCCAGTACTTC	CASSHGETGQETQYF
-	TRBD1	TRBV7-8	TRBJ1-6	TGTGCCAGCAGCCTCGACAGGGCAATAAGGAATTCACCCCTCCACTTT	CASSLDRAIRNSPLHF
-	-	TRBV3-1/TRBV3-2	TRBJ2-1	TGTGCCAGCAGCCAAGCGGGGAGGTTCTACAATGAGCAGTTCTTC	CASSQAGRFYNEQFF
-	-	TRBV10-1	TRBJ1-1	TGCGCCAGCAGGGAAGACATGAACACTGAAGCTTTCTTT	CASREDMNTEAFF
-	-	TRBV11-2	TRBJ2-5	TGTGCCAGCAGCCGAAACAGGGTCGCCGAGACCCAGTACTTC	CASSRNRVAETQYF
-	-	TRBV21-1	TRBJ1-4	TGTGCCAGCAGCATAGAGGACAGGAGAGATGAAAAACTGTTTTTT	CASSIEDRRDEKLFF
few	-	TRBV7-2	TRBJ2-7	TGTGCCAGCAGCCCAAGCGGCTACTTTCACGAGCAGTACTTC	CASSPSGYFHEQYF
-	-	TRBV3-1/TRBV3-2	TRBJ2-1	TGTGCCAGCAGCCCCTCCTGGCAGTCGGGGGATTACAATGAGCAGTTCTTC	CASSPSWQSGDYNEQFF
-	-	TRBV5-4	TRBJ1-6	TGTGCCAGCAGCGACAGACAGATTTATAATTCACCCCTCCACTTT	CASSDRQIYNSPLHF
-	TRBD2	TRBV6-5	TRBJ2-7	TGTGCCAGCAAGGAGGAACTAGCGGGAGGTTGGGAGCAGTACTTC	CASKEELAGGWEQYF
-	TRBD1	TRBV4-3	TRBJ2-3	TGCGCCAGCAGCCAAGATGGGGGACAGGTAACAGATACGCAGTATTTT	CASSQDGGQVTDTQYF
-	-	TRBV29-1	TRBJ2-7	TGCAGCGTTGAAGGGGCAGGAACCTACGAGCAGTACTTC	CSVEGAGTYEQYF
-	TRBD1	TRBV6-2/TRBV6-3	TRBJ1-2	TGTGCCAGCAGTGGGGACAGAATTGACTATGGCTACACCTTC	CASSGDRIDYGYTF
-	-	TRBV7-2	TRBJ2-1	TGTGCCAGTAGCCCCGCTAACAATGAGCAGTTCTTC	CASSPANNEQFF
-	-	TRBV6-1	TRBJ2-3	TGTGCCAGCAGTGAAGGTCGAGGGGATACGCAGTATTTT	CASSEGRGDTQYF
-	TRBD2	TRBV4-2	TRBJ2-3	TGTGCCAGCAGCCAAGAACGTGGAGCGGGAGTCATATCCACAGATACGCAGTATTTT	CASSQERGAGVISTDTQYF
once	TRBD2	TRBV9	TRBJ2-1	TGTGCCAGCAGCGTAGCGGGGGGGCCAGATGAGCAGTTCTTC	CASSVAGGPDEQFF
-	-	TRBV28	TRBJ1-1	TGTGCCAGCCGGGGGAACACTGAAGCTTTCTTT	CASRGNTEAFF
-	TRBD1	TRBV5-5	TRBJ2-1	TGTGCCAGCAGCTCGACAGGGGCCAATGAGCAGTTCTTC	CASSSTGANEQFF